This T cell receptor beta chain was observed in a study of cytomegalovirus exposure and HLA in healthy donors. CDR1 is SEHNR, CDR2 FQNEAQ, per germline (reference sequence). V was shortened by 3 bases and J by 4 bases, with 6 bases between the two germline ends. This CDR3 has 12 amino acids. The primer mix had 60 Vbeta and 13 Jbeta primers. The data were produced by immunoSEQ multiplex PCR, yet TCRdb's version contains in-frame clones alone and is incomplete. Of more than 110,000 clones in the sample, roughly 82% were seen once. Sequencing was done on a sample of PBMCs. The TCR was taken from a man in his thirties or forties in good health and CMV-seronegative. The chain recombines TRBV7-9 with TRBJ1-2, with no clear D. CDR3 nucleotides: TGTGCCAGCAGCTTGGCAGGCTATGGCTACACCTTC. Amino acid sequence: CASSLAGYGYTF.